This is a list of T cell receptor beta chains from one sample in a study of T-cell reconstitution after alpha-beta-depleted transplantation in children. Each CDR3 protein gets one entry after TCRdb re-called the PCR reads with MiXCR. This table holds more than 60,000 distinct CDR3 sequences, about 7.3% found once. This specimen consisted of PBMCs from the stem cell graft donor, obtained from the stem cell graft. Source of these receptors: a human donor who donated a stem cell graft to a child with acute lymphoblastic leukemia. Each CDR3 is given without its conserved first and last residue. Each record gives: V gene, D gene, CDR3 protein. D genes are given only for firm matches.

v_gene: TRBV12-3/TRBV12-4; d_gene: -; CDR3aa: ASSLKSSSYNEQF
v_gene: TRBV7-9; d_gene: -; CDR3aa: ASTGTGSPVEYGYT
v_gene: TRBV20-1; d_gene: -; CDR3aa: SHKKGREQY
v_gene: TRBV2; d_gene: -; CDR3aa: ASSGSLNQPQH
v_gene: TRBV28; d_gene: TRBD1; CDR3aa: ASSPTGGRLSGANVLT
v_gene: TRBV5-6; d_gene: -; CDR3aa: ASSSALTGNYEQY
v_gene: TRBV6-4; d_gene: -; CDR3aa: ASSDSPGIGEQF
v_gene: TRBV12-3/TRBV12-4; d_gene: -; CDR3aa: ASSGQSLNTEAF
v_gene: TRBV20-1; d_gene: -; CDR3aa: SAVPGHTNTEAF
v_gene: TRBV20-1; d_gene: -; CDR3aa: SANRRGGNTEAF
v_gene: TRBV27; d_gene: -; CDR3aa: ASSSLRAELYNEQF
v_gene: TRBV6-1; d_gene: -; CDR3aa: ASSRKQGLRNQPQH
v_gene: TRBV25-1; d_gene: -; CDR3aa: ASSETGNTGELF
v_gene: TRBV7-9; d_gene: -; CDR3aa: ASSSGGDYNSPLH
v_gene: TRBV27; d_gene: -; CDR3aa: ASSLSPLRSIYNSPLH
v_gene: TRBV10-3; d_gene: TRBD2; CDR3aa: ATVAGWFGELF
v_gene: TRBV7-9; d_gene: -; CDR3aa: ASSLAVAEQY
v_gene: TRBV7-9; d_gene: TRBD1; CDR3aa: ASTSPGTEYNEQF
v_gene: TRBV10-3; d_gene: -; CDR3aa: AISDLSGTDTQY
v_gene: TRBV27; d_gene: TRBD1; CDR3aa: ASSILQGARTEAF
v_gene: TRBV20-1; d_gene: TRBD1; CDR3aa: SAYDRGRPYEQY
v_gene: TRBV7-3; d_gene: -; CDR3aa: ASSPGPENTEAF
v_gene: TRBV20-1; d_gene: -; CDR3aa: SAMGTTRTTDTQY
v_gene: TRBV6-5; d_gene: TRBD1; CDR3aa: ASRLGRDRGHYEQY
v_gene: TRBV5-5; d_gene: -; CDR3aa: ASSPAGIEAF
v_gene: TRBV12-3/TRBV12-4; d_gene: -; CDR3aa: ASSLGGSIQY
v_gene: TRBV9; d_gene: -; CDR3aa: ASSPNSPNTEAF
v_gene: TRBV29-1; d_gene: -; CDR3aa: SPQTGAEAF
v_gene: TRBV29-1; d_gene: TRBD1; CDR3aa: SVEDPGQGADEQY
v_gene: TRBV3-1; d_gene: -; CDR3aa: ASGQSNQPQH
v_gene: TRBV7-9; d_gene: TRBD1; CDR3aa: ASSCRGQGKCETQY
v_gene: TRBV7-6; d_gene: TRBD1; CDR3aa: ASSPDRGGEPQH
v_gene: TRBV7-9; d_gene: -; CDR3aa: ASSLAQEYPEQF
v_gene: TRBV5-1; d_gene: -; CDR3aa: ASSPGLFSGANVLT
v_gene: TRBV3-1; d_gene: TRBD1; CDR3aa: AFSTRGTGGGQPQH
v_gene: TRBV4-2; d_gene: TRBD2; CDR3aa: ASSPLTSGTYNEQF
v_gene: TRBV27; d_gene: -; CDR3aa: ASSFEGRENQPQH
v_gene: TRBV24-1; d_gene: TRBD1; CDR3aa: ATSDRTGSEQY
v_gene: TRBV20-1; d_gene: -; CDR3aa: SARDGSGDTGELF
v_gene: TRBV20-1; d_gene: -; CDR3aa: SARDSREEQPQH
v_gene: TRBV6-2/TRBV6-3; d_gene: -; CDR3aa: ASTNRGYYNEQF
v_gene: TRBV4-1; d_gene: -; CDR3aa: ASSRTETGEQPQH
v_gene: TRBV6-2/TRBV6-3; d_gene: -; CDR3aa: ASSYLDPYEQY
v_gene: TRBV3-1; d_gene: -; CDR3aa: TFSLKGGTGELF
v_gene: TRBV6-1; d_gene: TRBD1; CDR3aa: ASTLGTGNYGYT
v_gene: TRBV2; d_gene: TRBD1; CDR3aa: ASSRGQGARNEQF
v_gene: TRBV20-1; d_gene: TRBD1; CDR3aa: SARDSTGALFNQPQH
v_gene: TRBV9; d_gene: -; CDR3aa: ASSVGAGSSYEQY
v_gene: TRBV11-1; d_gene: -; CDR3aa: ASSLPKSGGQLSYEQY
v_gene: TRBV20-1; d_gene: TRBD1; CDR3aa: SAKGTENNQPQH
v_gene: TRBV7-2; d_gene: -; CDR3aa: ASGGAGAVQPQH
v_gene: TRBV20-1; d_gene: -; CDR3aa: SASEGGLGADTQY
v_gene: TRBV7-2; d_gene: TRBD2; CDR3aa: ASSPSGGVVDTQY
v_gene: TRBV3-1; d_gene: -; CDR3aa: ASSPGRSNTEAF
v_gene: TRBV5-6; d_gene: TRBD2; CDR3aa: ASSSQTAGAFYEQY
v_gene: TRBV7-3; d_gene: -; CDR3aa: ASSLSGDSYNEQF
v_gene: TRBV20-1; d_gene: TRBD2; CDR3aa: SAQELAGGPTAEQY
v_gene: TRBV6-5; d_gene: -; CDR3aa: ASSQDRMEKLF
v_gene: TRBV29-1; d_gene: -; CDR3aa: SVDRNYGYT
v_gene: TRBV5-4; d_gene: -; CDR3aa: ASSRRAGEAGELF